This TCR beta chain was captured in a study of blood T cell repertoires in COVID-19 (dated by TCRdb to the early 2020s). Background on the whole study: Collaborator samples came from the United States, Italy and Spain and covered acute and convalescent phases of COVID-19. The dataset comprised deeply sampled blood TCRbeta repertoires from subjects exposed to, actively infected with, or recovered from COVID-19. The material from the prospective study consisted of cDNA or gDNA derived from T cells, B-cell-depleted T cells, or PBMCs. Where available, HLA class I and class II types were taken from metadata supplied by the sample provider and were not determined by assay-based typing. The repertoires were made available in a free public database intended to serve as a resource for research on the immune response to SARS-CoV-2. Sample metadata almost always included a de-identified subject ID, COVID-19 status, age in years and sex. The samples were drawn from the first 160 participants of the ongoing ImmuneRACE study and from 950 to 1,500 subjects provided by 6 global collaborators. Beyond this particular receptor, the publication reports: The quantity of clinical and demographic metadata differed by source and by participant and was supplied without curation.

Collaborating institutions collected whole blood in K2EDTA tubes following their own protocols. For TCRbeta analysis, collaborators shipped samples as frozen whole blood, isolated PBMCs, or DNA extracted from either of those sample types. As for this clone: What this receptor recognizes is not known. Base qualities are not recorded, but no much larger clone differs from it by a single base.

TCRbeta CDR3 regions were amplified from genomic DNA by means of the immunoSEQ Assay, a bias-controlled multiplex PCR. In the original analysis: The number of nucleated cells in each sample was estimated by amplification of reference gene primers within the assay. Sequence reads were collapsed and filtered to measure the absolute abundance of every unique TCRbeta CDR3 rearrangement. For each sample, productive Simpson clonality was calculated as the square root of Simpson's diversity index across productive rearrangements. Here the immuneACCESS table is served through TCRdb, limited to in-frame sequences with V and J called. Missing clones are a known gap in these copies; in checked studies unresolved V genes cover under half, and the rest lacks a known reason. For V, J and clone size, that table is used; D and trimming come from the DNA. In all, the sample holds 55,000 to 80,000 clones, and just under 95% of those were seen once. The ten largest clones capture approximately 5% of the sample.

Clipping removes 5 bases from V and 7 bases from J, with 10 as the unmatched junction base count. Including the terminal cysteine and phenylalanine, the CDR3 comprises 15 residues. This entry keeps only the CDR3 DNA: 45 bases, framed from base 1. CDR1 and CDR2 were assigned from the germline V gene as SGHTA and FQGNSA. Sequenced material: peripheral blood. Rearrangement joined TRBV7-2 to TRBJ2-1; the central 8 bases match TRBD1. The sequence was obtained from a human donor in a cohort sampled during active COVID-19. CDR3 reads: CASSIGQGGWNEQFF. In nucleotides, the sequence is TGTGCCAGCAGCATTGGACAGGGTGGTTGGAATGAGCAGTTCTTC.